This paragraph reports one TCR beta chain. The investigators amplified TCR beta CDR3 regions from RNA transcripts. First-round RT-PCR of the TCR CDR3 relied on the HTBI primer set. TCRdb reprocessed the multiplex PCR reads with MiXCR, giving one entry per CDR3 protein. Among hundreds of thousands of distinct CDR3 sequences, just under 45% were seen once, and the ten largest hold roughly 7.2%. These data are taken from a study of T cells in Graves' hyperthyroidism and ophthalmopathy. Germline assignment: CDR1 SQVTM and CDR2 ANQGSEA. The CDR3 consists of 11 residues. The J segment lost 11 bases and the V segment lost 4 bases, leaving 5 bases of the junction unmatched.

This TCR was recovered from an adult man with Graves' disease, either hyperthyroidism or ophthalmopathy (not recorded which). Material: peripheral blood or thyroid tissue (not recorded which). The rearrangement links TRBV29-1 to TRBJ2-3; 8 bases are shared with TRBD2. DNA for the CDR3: TGCAGCGTTGGGAAGCGGGAGTTGCAGTATTTT. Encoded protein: CSVGKRELQYF.